This TCR beta chain was identified in a study of blood T cell repertoires in COVID-19. Germline V gene lookup returns CDR1 SGHVS and CDR2 FNYEAQ. The CDR3 runs to 17 residues. V gave up 3 bases and J gave up 0 bases, with 14 bases separating them. In the original workflow: How many nucleated cells were present was estimated from reference gene primer amplification. Libraries were prepared by immunoSEQ multiplex PCR; TCRdb keeps only in-frame clonotypes and omits some of them. V and J calls and clone size are given by that table; D and trimming were obtained from the DNA. The sample lists about 150,000 clones, around 87% occurring once.

The sequenced sample was peripheral blood. The chain joins TRBV7-6 to TRBJ1-4, with D possibly matching TRBD1 (5 bases). This receptor was identified in a man of 80 years or more with acute or convalescent COVID-19. The CDR3 protein is CASSFPQQEPTNEKLFF. In nucleotides, the CDR3 is TGTGCCAGCAGCTTTCCCCAACAGGAACCAACTAATGAAAAACTGTTTTTT.